These T cell receptor beta chains were read from a single sample in a study of vaccination and CD4 T cells after COVID-19. TCRdb itself ran the PCR reads through MiXCR, one entry per CDR3 protein. The table lists about 20,000 distinct CDR3 sequences, 45% to 70% of them singletons. No antigen has been assigned to these receptors. The sequenced material came from CD4+ T cells from blood, cultured in vitro. The origin of the receptors is a human donor who had recovered from COVID-19. CDR3s include the opening cysteine and the closing phenylalanine or tryptophan. D genes are given only for firm matches. The size field is filled for only some rows; it gives once, few, many or a size class.

CDR3 protein,CDR3 DNA,D gene,J gene,V gene,clone size
CATLAGYNQPQHF,TGTGCCACCTTGGCAGGGTACAATCAGCCCCAGCATTTT,NA,TRBJ1-5,TRBV2,NA
CSGGQGDYGYTF,TGCAGCGGAGGACAGGGGGACTATGGCTACACCTTC,TRBD1,TRBJ1-2,TRBV29-1,few
CASSQEGTGANVLTF,TGCGCCAGCAGCCAGGAGGGGACTGGGGCCAACGTCCTGACTTTC,NA,TRBJ2-6,TRBV4-1,NA
CSARPGGGVTEAFF,TGCAGTGCTAGGCCGGGAGGGGGGGTCACTGAAGCTTTCTTT,NA,TRBJ1-1,TRBV20-1,NA
CASSLASGRDEQYF,TGTGCCAGCAGTTTAGCGAGCGGGAGGGACGAGCAGTACTTC,TRBD2,TRBJ2-7,TRBV28,NA
CATSDHTLNTGELFF,TGTGCCACCAGTGACCATACATTGAACACCGGGGAGCTGTTTTTT,NA,TRBJ2-2,TRBV24-1,few
CASTRGTNTGELFF,TGTGCCAGCACCCGGGGGACGAACACCGGGGAGCTGTTTTTT,NA,TRBJ2-2,TRBV6-1,few
CASSERQGFPPQHF,TGTGCCAGCAGTGAAAGGCAGGGGTTTCCGCCCCAGCATTTT,NA,TRBJ1-5,TRBV6-1,once
CASSLGLPGQGKEKLFF,TGCGCCAGCAGCTTGGGTTTACCGGGACAGGGGAAGGAAAAACTGTTTTTT,TRBD1,TRBJ1-4,TRBV5-1,NA
CASSIRTGGGNTEAFF,TGTGCCAGCAGCATTCGGACAGGGGGCGGGAACACTGAAGCTTTCTTT,TRBD1,TRBJ1-1,TRBV7-2,few
CASSPRRGDTEAFF,TGTGCCAGCAGCCCCCGAAGGGGAGATACTGAAGCTTTCTTT,NA,TRBJ1-1,TRBV7-2,few
CAIGTGGTGELFF,TGTGCCATCGGGACAGGAGGGACCGGGGAGCTGTTTTTT,TRBD1,TRBJ2-2,TRBV10-3,NA
CASSPRRDTEAFF,TGTGCCAGCAGCCCTCGACGGGACACTGAAGCTTTCTTT,NA,TRBJ1-1,TRBV7-2,NA
CSASRAGRSDEQFF,TGCAGTGCTAGTCGTGCAGGGAGAAGCGATGAGCAGTTCTTC,NA,TRBJ2-1,TRBV20-1,NA
CASSLGDGYGYTF,TGTGCCAGCAGCTTAGGGGACGGCTATGGCTACACCTTC,NA,TRBJ1-2,TRBV7-9,NA
CAISPDRGKNSPLHF,TGTGCCATCAGCCCGGACAGGGGGAAGAATTCACCCCTCCACTTT,TRBD1,TRBJ1-6,TRBV10-3,few
CASSGRGRSNEQFF,TGTGCCAGCAGTGGCAGGGGGCGTAGCAATGAGCAGTTCTTC,TRBD1,TRBJ2-1,TRBV27,NA